One sample yielded the 10 T cell receptor beta chains listed below, sequenced in a study of T cells expressing NK-cell markers. From the 5' RACE reads, TCRdb lists one entry per CDR3 protein and no DNA. The data include more than 250,000 distinct CDR3 sequences; the top ten clones carry about 0.39%. Sequencing was performed on blood T cells: a sorted CD56 or NKG2C T cell subset, CD4+ or CD8+ T cells, or bulk PBMC T cells (not recorded which). Every receptor here comes from a man between 18 and 29 years old in good health.

The rearrangement links TRBV24-1 to TRBJ1-2; without DNA, the TCRdb call of TRBD1 cannot be checked. This CDR3 comprises 14 residues. The germline V gene has CDR1 KGHDR and CDR2 SFDVKD. CDR3 sequence: CATSDLQGNYGYTF.

The CDR3: CASSQVMDNEQFF. The chain links TRBV4-1 to TRBJ2-1. The CDR3 length is 13 residues. Germline V lookup: CDR1 MGHRA, CDR2 YSYEKL.

The rearrangement joins TRBV12-5 to TRBJ2-2; TCRdb outputs TRBD2, but without DNA this stays unchecked. This CDR3 is 16 amino acids long. CDR1 is LGHNT, CDR2 FRNRAP, per germline. This CDR3 is CASGSLGLADTGELFF.

The chain combines TRBV7-9 with TRBJ2-1; TCRdb outputs TRBD1, but without DNA this stays unchecked. The length of the CDR3 is 18 residues. Germline V gene data show CDR1 as SEHNR and CDR2 as FQNEAQ (reference sequence). The CDR3 spells CASSPEDWSPESYNEQFF.

The V gene is TRBV5-6, the J gene TRBJ1-1; TCRdb indicates TRBD1, and absent DNA this call remains unverified. This CDR3 has 14 residues. The germline V gene has CDR1 SGHDT and CDR2 YYEEEE. The CDR3 sequence: CASSFTGINTEAFF.

The V gene is TRBV10-3, the J gene TRBJ1-2; TCRdb proposes TRBD1, but this gene call is untestable without DNA. Looked up from germline, CDR1 is ENHRY and CDR2 is SYGVKD. The length of the CDR3 is 11 residues. CDR3 sequence reads: CATSGAYGYTF.

The rearrangement uses TRBV6-5 and TRBJ2-1. The germline gives CDR1 MNHEY, CDR2 SVGAGI. This CDR3 is 14 amino acids long. CDR3 in amino acids: CASSYSEHSNEQFF.

The chain employs TRBV20-1 and TRBJ2-1; TCRdb returns TRBD2, unconfirmable since there is no DNA. CDR3 length equals 11 residues. Looked up from germline, CDR1 is DFQATT and CDR2 is SNEGSKA (reference sequence). CDR3 protein: CSATTSSEQFF.

The chain uses TRBV7-2 and TRBJ2-1; TCRdb gives TRBD2 as the D gene, but with no DNA this cannot be confirmed. The V gene's germline CDR1 is SGHTA and CDR2 FQGNSA. The CDR3 extends over 17 amino acids. The CDR3 here is CASSLGPTSGRRNEQFF. Filled out from reference TRBV7-2 and TRBJ2-1, the complete variable domain reads GAGVSQSPSNKVTEKGKDVELRCDPISGHTALYWYRQSLGQGLEFLIYFQGNSAPDKSGLPSDRFSAERTGGSVSTLTIQRTQQEDSAVYLCASSLGPTSGRRNEQFFGPGTRLTVL.

The chain has TRBV6-1 and TRBJ2-5; TCRdb returns TRBD1, unconfirmable since there is no DNA. Germline V CDR1 and CDR2: MNHNS, SASEGT. This CDR3 has 15 residues. The CDR3 protein is CASSTGQGMTETQYF.